These 29 T cell receptor beta chains originate from one sample sequenced in a study of blood T cell repertoires in COVID-19. TCRdb's copy holds only in-frame clones and misses some; the assay was immunoSEQ multiplex PCR. The table records about 250,000 clones, 80% to 85% of them present only once. Sequencing was performed on peripheral blood. The source of these receptors is a person aged 65 to 79 with COVID-19, enrolled during active disease.

The V and J genes are TRBV9 and TRBJ1-6; D gene uncertain. Germline CDR1 is SGDLS and CDR2 is YYNGEE. CDR3 length: 13 residues. The ends were cut back, 0 bases at V and 7 bases at J, with 5 bases in the middle. The CDR3 sequence is CASSVGANSPLHF. DNA for the CDR3: TGTGCCAGCAGCGTAGGAGCAAATTCACCCCTCCACTTT.

The chain recombines TRBV19 with TRBJ2-3; 13 bases are a match to TRBD2. CDR3 size: 15 residues. Germline values: CDR1 LNHDA, CDR2 SQIVND (reference sequence). After removal of 3 bases from V and 8 bases from J, the junction contained 5 bases not matched to a gene. The CDR3 protein is CASSIGTSGTTTQYF. CDR3 nucleotides: TGTGCCAGTAGTATCGGGACTAGCGGGACTACTACGCAGTATTTT. Variable domain in full (rest from reference TRBV19 and TRBJ2-3): DGGITQSPKYLFRKEGQNVTLSCEQNLNHDAMYWYRQDPGQGLRLIYYSQIVNDFQKGDIAEGYSVSREKKESFPLTVTSAQKNPTAFYLCASSIGTSGTTTQYFGPGTRLTVL.

As concerns this clone: The CDR3 carries no conserved terminal phenylalanine or tryptophan, so it likely arises from a read error. The DNA is left out, because the CDR3 cannot be placed on it with certainty; the CDR3 is given as TCRdb lists it. The chain uses TRBV23-1 and TRBJ1-5. TRBV23-1 is designated an ORF whose function remains uncertain. Ends included, the CDR3 has 14 residues. CDR3 in amino acids: CASSEPQVRSGDGI.

This clone was counted only a few times. V and J are TRBV2 and TRBJ2-3; 8 positions agree with TRBD1. The CDR3 loop spans 14 amino acids. V shed 8 bases and J 2 bases; nucleotides not matched to a gene: 6. CDR1 and CDR2 (germline): SNHLY, FYNNEI. CDR3 loop: CASVRQGFTDTQYF. The CDR3 region has the DNA TGTGCCAGCGTAAGACAGGGGTTCACAGATACGCAGTATTTT.

This clone appeared once. The rearrangement joins TRBV7-9 to TRBJ1-6; D gene unclear. The CDR3 length is 12 residues. CDR1 SEHNR and CDR2 FQNEAQ come from the germline V gene (reference sequence). The ends were cut back, 5 bases at V and 14 bases at J, with 13 bases in the middle. The CDR3 loop reads CASSNGGFTLHF. The CDR3 DNA reads TGTGCCAGCAGCAACGGAGGTTTCACCCTCCACTTT.

The rearrangement joins TRBV28 to TRBJ1-5; D is ambiguous. In germline, CDR1 is MDHEN, CDR2 SYDVKM. The CDR3 runs 15 residues. The V gene lost 5 bases and the J gene lost 6 bases, with 17 bases spanning the gap. The CDR3: CASSLGVVKVQPQHF. CDR3 in DNA: TGTGCCAGCAGTCTCGGGGTTGTTAAGGTTCAGCCCCAGCATTTT.

V usage is TRBV3-1 (or the pseudogene TRBV3-2) and J usage is TRBJ1-2; 8 positions match TRBD1. Germline CDR1 and CDR2: LGHDT and YNNKEL (reference sequence). J was trimmed by 8 bases and V by 2 bases; bases with no gene match: 13. The CDR3 totals 16 residues. As DNA, the CDR3 is TGTGCCAGCAGCCAAATAGCACAGGGGGAAATTCGCGGCTACACCTTC. This sequence encodes CASSQIAQGEIRGYTF.

V and J are TRBV19 and TRBJ1-1, with D unclear. The CDR3 runs 12 residues. Germline lookup yields CDR1 LNHDA and CDR2 SQIVND (reference sequence). V was clipped by 6 bases and J by 6 bases, with 11 bases between them. CDR3 sequence: CASRWEGAEAFF. Written as DNA, the CDR3 is TGTGCCAGTAGGTGGGAGGGCGCTGAAGCTTTCTTT.

The V call is TRBV11-3, the J call TRBJ2-7; D unclear. The germline V gene has CDR1 SGHNT and CDR2 YENEEA. The CDR3 spans 13 residues. Trimming took 1 base from V and 6 from J, leaving 10 bases between them. In nucleotides, the CDR3 is TGTGCCAGCAGCTTAGGACGGGTCGGCGAGCAGTACTTC. This codes for CASSLGRVGEQYF.

This rearrangement joins TRBV2 to TRBJ2-1; 9 nucleotides agree with TRBD2. The germline V gene encodes CDR1 SNHLY and CDR2 FYNNEI. With 6 bases clipped from V and 4 bases from J, the junction kept 7 bases outside the gene matches. The length of the CDR3 is 15 residues. The CDR3 sequence: CASRVKAGGYNEQFF. DNA of the CDR3: TGTGCCAGCAGAGTTAAGGCGGGGGGGTACAATGAGCAGTTCTTC.

The chain uses TRBV12-3 or TRBV12-4 and TRBJ1-2; 8 nucleotides line up with TRBD1. The CDR3 length is 13 residues. The V and J ends lost 6 bases and 8 bases, in that order; junction bases with no gene match: 8. As DNA, the CDR3 is TGTGCCAGCAGCCCCTCAGGGGGCTGGGGCTACACCTTC. Its protein product is CASSPSGGWGYTF.

The V gene is TRBV10-1, the J gene TRBJ2-7, with 8 bases identical to TRBD2. The CDR3 is 16 amino acids. The germline V gene encodes CDR1 WNHNN and CDR2 SYGVQD (reference sequence). With 2 bases clipped from V and 7 bases from J, the junction kept 13 bases outside the gene matches. The CDR3 loop is CASSEIRGGPMLEQYF. The CDR3 DNA sequence: TGCGCCAGCAGTGAGATCCGCGGGGGGCCTATGTTGGAGCAGTACTTC.

This chain connects TRBV11-1 to TRBJ2-5; D remains ambiguous. Germline V gives CDR1 SGHAT, CDR2 FQDESV (reference sequence). V was shortened by 1 base and J by 3 bases, with 3 bases between the two germline ends. The CDR3 extends over 12 amino acids. CDR3 DNA sequence: TGTGCCAGCAGCTTAGGCGAAGAGACCCAGTACTTC. Its protein is CASSLGEETQYF.

This chain joins TRBV2 and TRBJ1-2; 8 bases match TRBD1. V dropped 7 bases and J dropped 4; count of bases not matched to a gene: 11. Germline values: CDR1 SNHLY, CDR2 FYNNEI. The CDR3 runs 15 residues. CDR3 loop: CASTEATGEIYGYTF. The CDR3 DNA follows: TGTGCCAGCACAGAGGCGACAGGGGAGATCTATGGCTACACCTTC.

This rearrangement joins TRBV6-4 to TRBJ1-1; the D gene is possibly TRBD1 (5 bases). The CDR3 is made up of 13 amino acids. CDR1 is MRHNA, CDR2 SNTAGT, per germline. Trimming shortened V by 4 bases and J by 1 base, and 7 bases separated the two germline ends. In DNA form, the CDR3 reads TGTGCCAGCAGTGCGACAGAGAACACTGAAGCTTTCTTT. It codes for CASSATENTEAFF.

The chain employs TRBV7-2 and TRBJ2-4, with 7 nucleotides matching TRBD1. Unmatched junction bases numbered 22, after V lost 7 bases and J lost 4 bases. Germline-derived CDR1 and CDR2 are SGHTA and FQGNSA. The CDR3 runs 19 residues. The CDR3, as DNA: TGTGCCAGCATCCAACCCCCCCGCGTGGGACAGCGCCCTAAAAACATTCAGTACTTC. Encoded protein: CASIQPPRVGQRPKNIQYF.

CDR3 nucleotide sequence: TGTGCCAGCAGTTACTTCACGACACCGAACACTGAAGCTTTCTTT. It is translated as CASSYFTTPNTEAFF. The chain links TRBV6-5 to TRBJ1-1; D gene ambiguous. Germline CDR1 reads MNHEY; CDR2 reads SVGAGI. V was shortened by 1 base and J by 1 base, with 10 bases between the two germline ends. The CDR3 is 15 residues long.

The chain uses TRBV18 and TRBJ2-2; the match to TRBD2 covers 7 bases. The CDR3 has 17 amino acids. Trimming cost V 3 bases and J 0 bases; bases outside gene matches: 7. The germline CDR1 and CDR2 sequences are KGHSH and LQKENI. Here the CDR3 reads CASSPILTSSNTGELFF. DNA of the CDR3: TGTGCCAGCTCACCCATTCTGACTAGCTCGAACACCGGGGAGCTGTTTTTT.

The rearrangement links TRBV6-2 or TRBV6-3 to TRBJ2-1; TRBD1 might be the D (5 bases). The CDR3 has 15 residues. Trimming shortened V by 4 bases and J by 4 bases, and 14 bases separated the two germline ends. Germline assignment: CDR1 MNHEY and CDR2 SVGEGT. The CDR3 DNA is TGTGCCAGCAGTTCGACGGCCGACAGATACAATGAGCAGTTCTTC. Its protein is CASSSTADRYNEQFF.

On this clone: Other DNA sequences in this specimen translate into the identical CDR3. CDR3 loop: CASSLVGQGYEQYF. For the CDR3, the DNA is TGTGCCAGCAGCTTGGTAGGACAGGGCTACGAGCAGTACTTC. The rearrangement joins TRBV5-6 to TRBJ2-7; 8 bases map to TRBD1. The germline gives CDR1 SGHDT, CDR2 YYEEEE. V dropped 0 bases and J dropped 3; count of bases not matched to a gene: 2. The CDR3 runs to 14 residues. Full variable domain (rest looked up from reference TRBV5-6 and TRBJ2-7): DAGVTQSPTHLIKTRGQQVTLRCSPKSGHDTVSWYQQALGQGPQFIFQYYEEEERQRGNFPDRFSGHQFPNYSSELNVNALLLGDSALYLCASSLVGQGYEQYFGPGTRLTVT.

V gene TRBV21-1 combines with J gene TRBJ2-7; the table's D call, TRBD2, has no DNA check behind it. TRBV21-1 is labeled a pseudogene. The CDR3 covers 16 residues. The CDR3 DNA follows: TGTGCCAGCAGCAGGTTTTGTTGCGGGGAGGTCCACGAGCAGTACTTC. This sequence encodes CASSRFCCGEVHEQYF.

This clone has a single count. The chain combines TRBV7-9 with TRBJ1-2; no firm D call. Germline assignment: CDR1 SEHNR and CDR2 FQNEAQ (reference sequence). V dropped 5 bases and J dropped 1 base, with 8 bases sitting between them. CDR3 length: 13 amino acids. CDR3 region: CASSAGGNYGYTF. As DNA, the CDR3 is TGTGCCAGCAGCGCGGGTGGTAACTATGGCTACACCTTC.

This clone showed up just a few times. The rearrangement uses TRBV5-1 and TRBJ2-1; possibly TRBD2 for D (7 bases). Germline V gene data show CDR1 as SGHRS and CDR2 as YFSETQ. The CDR3 length is 15 residues. With 4 bases removed from V and 4 bases from J, the gap between germline ends came to 15 bases. In DNA, the CDR3 is TGCGCCAGCAGCACTTCGGGGGGCCCGTACAATGAGCAGTTCTTC. It translates to CASSTSGGPYNEQFF.

This sequence joins TRBV6-5 and TRBJ1-6, with 7 bases that match TRBD1. Unmatched junction bases numbered 8, after V lost 6 bases and J lost 6 bases. The germline CDR1 and CDR2 sequences are MNHEY and SVGAGI. The CDR3 contains 15 residues. The CDR3 loop reads CASRLVNRGNSPLHF. CDR3 coding DNA: TGTGCCAGCAGACTCGTGAACAGGGGTAATTCACCCCTCCACTTT.

The V call is TRBV5-1, the J call TRBJ2-5, with TRBD1 matching 8 bases. V was pared by 5 bases and J by 5 bases, with 14 bases of the junction left unmatched. The CDR3 runs 16 residues. CDR1 SGHRS and CDR2 YFSETQ come from the germline V gene. In DNA, the CDR3 is TGCGCCAGCAGACGTGACTCAGGGGGCGCGGGGGAGACCCAGTACTTC. Translation: CASRRDSGGAGETQYF.

V gene TRBV14 combines with J gene TRBJ1-6; maybe TRBD1 (5 bases). CDR1 and CDR2 (germline): SGHDN, FVKESK. This CDR3 contains 13 residues. Trimming removed 1 base at V and 9 bases at J, with 7 bases between. The CDR3 nucleotides read TGTGCCAGCAGCCAAGCGGGGGGTTCACCCCTCCACTTT. Amino acids: CASSQAGGSPLHF.

The chain joins TRBV3-1 (or the pseudogene TRBV3-2) to TRBJ2-1; no clear D. CDR3 size: 17 residues. Between the trimmed V and J ends, which lost 0 bases and 6 bases, there was a span of 18 bases. In germline, CDR1 is LGHDT, CDR2 YNNKEL (reference sequence). CDR3 nucleotide sequence: TGTGCCAGCAGCCAAGATGGTCCAGGTCCCCGACGCAATGAGCAGTTCTTC. It is translated as CASSQDGPGPRRNEQFF.

This chain joins TRBV15 and TRBJ1-5; 9 bases agree with TRBD1. The V gene end was trimmed by 3 bases and the J gene end by 0 bases; junction bases not matched to a gene: 9. The CDR3 covers 18 residues. Looked up from germline, CDR1 is LNHNV and CDR2 is YYDKDF (reference sequence). This CDR3 is CATSSAGTGYYSNQPQHF. CDR3 sequence (DNA): TGTGCCACCAGCAGTGCCGGGACAGGGTACTATAGCAATCAGCCCCAGCATTTT.

The V call is TRBV3-1 (or the pseudogene TRBV3-2), the J call TRBJ2-5; 8 nucleotides match TRBD2. V dropped 2 bases and J dropped 2; count of bases not matched to a gene: 7. The CDR3 is made up of 16 amino acids. Germline V gene sequence: CDR1 LGHDT, CDR2 YNNKEL (reference sequence). As DNA, the CDR3 is TGTGCCAGCAGCCAACGGGCAGCGGGGGATCAAGAGACCCAGTACTTC. This sequence encodes CASSQRAAGDQETQYF.